This T cell receptor (beta chain) was captured in a study of technical replicates of blood from several donors. TCRdb keeps only in-frame clones here, not all; method: immunoSEQ multiplex PCR. The table has around 61,000 clones, more than 95% seen once; the top ten hold approximately 0.21%. This CDR3 is built from 15 residues. CDR1 and CDR2 from the germline V gene are SGDLS and YYNGEE. Trimming stripped 4 bases from V and 0 bases from J, with 14 bases between. The sequenced sample was T cells isolated from PBMCs. The rearrangement links TRBV9 to TRBJ2-7; a weak D match, TRBD2 (5 bases). The source is a human donor in good health. CDR3 sequence (DNA): TGTGCCAGCAGCCCTACCCCAACTAGCTCCTACGAGCAGTACTTC. Amino acid sequence: CASSPTPTSSYEQYF.